Described below is a single T cell receptor beta chain sequence and its context. The table came from immunoSEQ multiplex PCR; TCRdb's copy has only in-frame clones and leaves some out. The sample contains some 300,000 clones, approximately 86% of which appear only once. This specimen comes from a study of blood T cell repertoires in COVID-19. V lost 6 bases and J lost 4, with 16 bases in between. Germline V lookup: CDR1 MNHEY, CDR2 SVGAGI. This CDR3 region has 15 residues. This clonotype originated in an older woman with COVID-19, enrolled during active disease. The sample consisted of peripheral blood. The chain uses TRBV6-5 and TRBJ1-5, with a possible D match to TRBD1 (5 bases). CDR3 DNA sequence: TGTGCCAGCAGCTCCGACAGCTACCCGAATCAGCCCCAGCATTTT. This gives the protein CASSSDSYPNQPQHF.